This T cell receptor (beta chain) was identified during a study of blood T cell repertoires in COVID-19. Generated by immunoSEQ multiplex PCR, the TCRdb table keeps only in-frame clones and is missing some. The sample consists of roughly 76,000 clones, around 93% of them appearing once. V lost 4 bases to trimming and J lost 5 bases, with 8 bases between them. The CDR3 runs 13 residues. The germline CDR1 and CDR2 sequences are SNHLY and FYNNEI. Only a few counts were recorded for this clone. The receptor was isolated from a woman in her fifties or sixties with active COVID-19. The specimen was peripheral blood. This rearrangement joins TRBV2 to TRBJ2-2; D not resolved. The CDR3 here is CASSGFQTGELFF. CDR3 DNA sequence: TGTGCCAGCAGTGGGTTTCAGACCGGGGAGCTGTTTTTT. The variable domain in full, with the rest retrieved from reference TRBV2 and TRBJ2-2, is EPEVTQTPSHQVTQMGQEVILRCVPISNHLYFYWYRQILGQKVEFLVSFYNNEISEKSEIFDDQFSVERPDGSNFTLKIRSTKLEDSAMYFCASSGFQTGELFFGEGSRLTVL.